This is a list of T cell receptor beta chains from one sample in a study of cytomegalovirus exposure and HLA in healthy donors. This table comes from immunoSEQ multiplex PCR, and its TCRdb copy is limited to in-frame clones, with some not included. The table shows about 160,000 clones, with roughly 90% occurring only once. Sequencing input: PBMCs. The receptors were gathered from a man aged 18 to 30 in good health and CMV-seropositive. Both conserved end residues are part of each CDR3. A D gene is named only where the DNA matches it firmly. Part of the rows lack a size; the others show once, few, many or a class for expanded clones.

d_call: NA; j_call: TRBJ1-1; v_call: TRBV12-5; clone_size: NA; cdr3_aa: CASGSWDKNTEAFF; cdr3_nt: TGTGCTAGTGGTTCCTGGGACAAGAACACTGAAGCTTTCTTT
d_call: TRBD1; j_call: TRBJ2-1; v_call: TRBV6-1; clone_size: NA; cdr3_aa: CASSESTGSHNEQFF; cdr3_nt: TGTGCCAGCAGTGAATCGACAGGGTCCCACAATGAGCAGTTCTTC
d_call: NA; j_call: TRBJ2-7; v_call: TRBV7-8; clone_size: NA; cdr3_aa: CASSLDQASYEQYF; cdr3_nt: TGTGCCAGCAGCTTAGACCAGGCGAGCTACGAGCAGTACTTC
d_call: NA; j_call: TRBJ2-2; v_call: TRBV7-9; clone_size: NA; cdr3_aa: CASSPRTGELFF; cdr3_nt: TGTGCCAGCAGCCCTCGCACCGGGGAGCTGTTTTTT
d_call: NA; j_call: TRBJ1-5; v_call: TRBV19; clone_size: NA; cdr3_aa: CASRITRDQPQHF; cdr3_nt: TGTGCCAGTAGAATCACACGGGATCAGCCCCAGCATTTT
d_call: TRBD1; j_call: TRBJ2-3; v_call: TRBV30; clone_size: NA; cdr3_aa: CAWSGGQGTDTQYF; cdr3_nt: TGTGCCTGGAGTGGAGGACAGGGCACAGATACGCAGTATTTT
d_call: TRBD1; j_call: TRBJ1-2; v_call: TRBV7-2; clone_size: NA; cdr3_aa: CASSLGGQRYGYTF; cdr3_nt: TGTGCCAGCAGCTTAGGGGGACAGAGATATGGCTACACCTTC
d_call: NA; j_call: TRBJ1-5; v_call: TRBV6-1; clone_size: NA; cdr3_aa: CASSETGGDQPQHF; cdr3_nt: TGTGCCAGCAGTGAAACAGGTGGGGATCAGCCCCAGCATTTT
d_call: NA; j_call: TRBJ2-1; v_call: TRBV7-3; clone_size: NA; cdr3_aa: CASSLEGQADNEQFF; cdr3_nt: TGTGCCAGCAGCTTAGAGGGTCAGGCGGACAATGAGCAGTTCTTC
d_call: TRBD1; j_call: TRBJ2-3; v_call: TRBV5-6; clone_size: NA; cdr3_aa: CASSLLGQGATDTQYF; cdr3_nt: TGTGCCAGCAGCTTGTTAGGACAGGGGGCTACAGATACGCAGTATTTT
d_call: NA; j_call: TRBJ2-5; v_call: TRBV2; clone_size: few; cdr3_aa: CASSEEGETQYF; cdr3_nt: TGTGCCAGCAGCGAGGAAGGAGAGACCCAGTACTTC
d_call: TRBD1; j_call: TRBJ1-1; v_call: TRBV28; clone_size: NA; cdr3_aa: CASSFTGGITEAFF; cdr3_nt: TGTGCCAGCAGTTTCACAGGGGGCATCACTGAAGCTTTCTTT
d_call: NA; j_call: TRBJ1-1; v_call: TRBV28; clone_size: NA; cdr3_aa: CASFSPLSEAFF; cdr3_nt: TGTGCCAGCTTCTCGCCACTTAGTGAAGCTTTCTTT
d_call: TRBD2; j_call: TRBJ2-1; v_call: TRBV4-2; clone_size: NA; cdr3_aa: CASSKVAGGPTTTTNEQFF; cdr3_nt: TGTGCCAGCAGCAAGGTAGCGGGAGGGCCGACGACTACTACAAATGAGCAGTTCTTC
d_call: TRBD2; j_call: TRBJ2-7; v_call: TRBV30; clone_size: NA; cdr3_aa: CAWSPPRLADEQYF; cdr3_nt: TGTGCCTGGAGCCCCCCGAGACTAGCAGACGAGCAGTACTTC
d_call: TRBD1; j_call: TRBJ1-1; v_call: TRBV10-3; clone_size: NA; cdr3_aa: CAIGQGMNTEAFF; cdr3_nt: TGTGCCATTGGACAGGGAATGAACACTGAAGCTTTCTTT
d_call: NA; j_call: TRBJ2-5; v_call: TRBV7-9; clone_size: NA; cdr3_aa: CASSLSTSRKTQYF; cdr3_nt: TGTGCCAGCAGCTTATCAACTTCGAGGAAGACCCAGTACTTC
d_call: NA; j_call: TRBJ2-7; v_call: TRBV2; clone_size: once; cdr3_aa: CASRTDTYEQYF; cdr3_nt: TGTGCCAGCAGGACAGATACCTACGAGCAGTACTTC
d_call: TRBD2; j_call: TRBJ2-3; v_call: TRBV7-8; clone_size: NA; cdr3_aa: CASSRGLALTDTQYF; cdr3_nt: TGTGCCAGCAGCCGGGGACTAGCCCTCACAGATACGCAGTATTTT
d_call: TRBD1; j_call: TRBJ2-5; v_call: TRBV15; clone_size: once; cdr3_aa: CATSRGQGPGETQYF; cdr3_nt: TGTGCCACCAGCAGAGGACAGGGGCCCGGGGAGACCCAGTACTTC
d_call: NA; j_call: TRBJ2-2; v_call: TRBV7-9; clone_size: NA; cdr3_aa: CASSSPTGELFF; cdr3_nt: TGTGCCAGCAGCTCCCCAACCGGGGAGCTGTTTTTT
d_call: TRBD1; j_call: TRBJ2-7; v_call: TRBV27; clone_size: NA; cdr3_aa: CASRAQPGQSYEQYF; cdr3_nt: TGTGCCAGCAGGGCTCAACCGGGACAGTCCTACGAGCAGTACTTC
d_call: TRBD1; j_call: TRBJ2-7; v_call: TRBV5-4; clone_size: few; cdr3_aa: CASSTDLRRGHYEQYF; cdr3_nt: TGTGCCAGCAGCACCGACCTCAGAAGGGGGCACTACGAGCAGTACTTC
d_call: NA; j_call: TRBJ2-5; v_call: TRBV2; clone_size: NA; cdr3_aa: CASSEALPGKETQYF; cdr3_nt: TGTGCCAGCAGTGAAGCGCTTCCAGGGAAAGAGACCCAGTACTTC
d_call: TRBD2; j_call: TRBJ2-5; v_call: TRBV28; clone_size: NA; cdr3_aa: CASTRSGTSGSETQYF; cdr3_nt: TGTGCCAGCACGAGATCCGGGACTAGCGGGAGTGAGACCCAGTACTTC
d_call: TRBD1; j_call: TRBJ1-2; v_call: TRBV6-5; clone_size: NA; cdr3_aa: CASSPGQGLNYGYTF; cdr3_nt: TGTGCCAGCAGCCCGGGACAGGGCTTAAACTATGGCTACACCTTC
d_call: NA; j_call: TRBJ2-7; v_call: TRBV15; clone_size: NA; cdr3_aa: CATSRGGAFDEQYF; cdr3_nt: TGTGCCACCAGCAGAGGGGGCGCGTTCGACGAGCAGTACTTC
d_call: TRBD1; j_call: TRBJ1-2; v_call: TRBV14; clone_size: NA; cdr3_aa: CASSQDYGTAYGYTF; cdr3_nt: TGTGCCAGCAGCCAAGACTACGGGACAGCATATGGCTACACCTTC
d_call: NA; j_call: TRBJ1-1; v_call: TRBV5-1; clone_size: NA; cdr3_aa: CASSTSRDRYTEAFF; cdr3_nt: TGCGCCAGCAGCACCAGCCGAGACAGGTACACTGAAGCTTTCTTT
d_call: TRBD2; j_call: TRBJ2-3; v_call: TRBV18; clone_size: NA; cdr3_aa: CASSPSTSGRVGTQYF; cdr3_nt: TGTGCCAGCTCACCATCGACTAGCGGGAGAGTGGGTACGCAGTATTTT
d_call: NA; j_call: TRBJ2-2; v_call: TRBV11-3; clone_size: NA; cdr3_aa: CASSLVFPDTGELFF; cdr3_nt: TGTGCCAGCAGCTTAGTTTTTCCCGACACCGGGGAGCTGTTTTTT
d_call: NA; j_call: TRBJ2-3; v_call: TRBV28; clone_size: NA; cdr3_aa: CASSLAAEGDADTQYF; cdr3_nt: TGTGCCAGCAGTTTAGCGGCCGAGGGGGACGCAGATACGCAGTATTTT
d_call: NA; j_call: TRBJ2-2; v_call: TRBV6-5; clone_size: NA; cdr3_aa: CASSSGSAYGELFF; cdr3_nt: TGTGCCAGCAGTAGCGGTTCCGCCTACGGGGAGCTGTTTTTT
d_call: NA; j_call: TRBJ2-4; v_call: TRBV6-1; clone_size: NA; cdr3_aa: CASGRDIHIQYF; cdr3_nt: TGTGCCAGCGGACGGGACATACACATTCAGTACTTC
d_call: TRBD2; j_call: TRBJ2-3; v_call: TRBV4-2; clone_size: NA; cdr3_aa: CASSQDWREGFADTQYF; cdr3_nt: TGTGCCAGCAGCCAAGATTGGCGGGAGGGCTTCGCAGATACGCAGTATTTT
d_call: TRBD1; j_call: TRBJ2-4; v_call: TRBV4-2; clone_size: once; cdr3_aa: CASSQDGQESTKNIQYF; cdr3_nt: TGTGCCAGCAGCCAAGATGGACAGGAGAGTACCAAAAACATTCAGTACTTC
d_call: NA; j_call: TRBJ2-1; v_call: TRBV7-3; clone_size: NA; cdr3_aa: CASSLVAGKLSYNEQFF; cdr3_nt: TGTGCCAGCAGCTTAGTAGCAGGGAAGCTATCCTACAATGAGCAGTTCTTC
d_call: TRBD2; j_call: TRBJ2-2; v_call: TRBV6-5; clone_size: NA; cdr3_aa: CASSYTSGTGELFF; cdr3_nt: TGTGCCAGCAGTTACACTAGCGGGACCGGGGAGCTGTTTTTT
d_call: TRBD1; j_call: TRBJ2-5; v_call: TRBV4-2; clone_size: NA; cdr3_aa: CASSQSTGGETQYF; cdr3_nt: TGTGCCAGCAGCCAATCTACAGGGGGGGAGACCCAGTACTTC